This T cell receptor (beta chain) was identified during a study of radiotherapy plus CTLA-4 blockade in lung cancer. Whole-study context: Patients showed objective responses in roughly 18% of cases and disease control in approximately 28%. Study findings and constraints: TCR clones from tumors expanded in blood after radiotherapy plus ipilimumab.

Clones were read by immunoSEQ multiplex PCR, and TCRdb kept only the in-frame ones, dropping some. The repertoire includes approximately 40,000 clones, more than 70% of them detected once, and about 2.7% sits in the top ten. This clone came up a few times. Antigen unknown. Trimming cost V 8 bases and J 4 bases, with 17 bases left between them. Germline CDR1 MDHEN, CDR2 SYDVKM. This CDR3 is built from 14 residues. The chain uses TRBV28 and TRBJ1-2; D is unclear. The sequences come from peripheral blood, collected from a patient treated with radiotherapy plus ipilimumab. The source of this sequence is a human donor with non-small cell lung cancer whose response to radiotherapy plus ipilimumab could not be evaluated. The CDR3: CASYSYYSVYGYTF. The CDR3 nucleotides are TGTGCCAGCTATTCCTACTACTCCGTCTATGGCTACACCTTC.